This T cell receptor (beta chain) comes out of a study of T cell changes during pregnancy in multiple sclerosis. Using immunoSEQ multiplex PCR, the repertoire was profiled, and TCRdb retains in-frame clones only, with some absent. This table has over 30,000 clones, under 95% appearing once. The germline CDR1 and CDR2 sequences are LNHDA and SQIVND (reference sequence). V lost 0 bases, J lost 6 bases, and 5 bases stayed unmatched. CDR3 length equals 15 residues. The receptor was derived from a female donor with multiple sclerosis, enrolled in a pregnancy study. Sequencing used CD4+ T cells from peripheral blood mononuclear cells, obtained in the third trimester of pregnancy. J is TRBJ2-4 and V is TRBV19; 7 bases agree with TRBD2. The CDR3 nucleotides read TGTGCCAGTAGTATAGATCTTAGGGAGGGAAACATTCAGTACTTC. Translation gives CASSIDLREGNIQYF.